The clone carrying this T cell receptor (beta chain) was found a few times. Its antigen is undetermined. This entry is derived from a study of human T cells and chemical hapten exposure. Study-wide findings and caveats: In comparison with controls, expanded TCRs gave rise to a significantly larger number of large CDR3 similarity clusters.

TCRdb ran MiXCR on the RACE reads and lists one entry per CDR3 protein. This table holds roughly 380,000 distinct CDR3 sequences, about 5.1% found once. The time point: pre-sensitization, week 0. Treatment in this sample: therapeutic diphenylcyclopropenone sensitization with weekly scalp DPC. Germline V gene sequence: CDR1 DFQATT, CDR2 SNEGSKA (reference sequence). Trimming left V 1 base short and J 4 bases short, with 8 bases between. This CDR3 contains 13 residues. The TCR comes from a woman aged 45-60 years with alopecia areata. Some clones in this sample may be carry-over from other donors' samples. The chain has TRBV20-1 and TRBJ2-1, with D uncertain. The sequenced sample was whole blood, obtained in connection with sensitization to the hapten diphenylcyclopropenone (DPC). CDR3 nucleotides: TGCAGTGCTAGAGCTGGATTTTACAATGAGCAGTTCTTC. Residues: CSARAGFYNEQFF.